The entry below gives a single TCR beta chain sequence along with its context. The antigen remains undetermined. The CDR3 carries no conserved terminal phenylalanine or tryptophan, so it likely arises from a read error. Primers included in the PCR were 60 Vbeta and 13 Jbeta primers. Authors' processing steps: About 11 million shared chains were among the about 80 million unique TCR beta chains that a later analysis counted. TCRdb's table, derived via immunoSEQ multiplex PCR, lists solely in-frame clones and lacks some. V, J and clone size are those of that table, while D and trimming were read from the DNA. The sample includes some 140,000 clones, 73% of them seen just once. These data come from a study of cytomegalovirus exposure and HLA in healthy donors. The study's findings and limits: Confirmation in vitro established that three CMV-associated chains were specific for CMV antigens. The authors reported that TCR beta sequences could predict HLA-A and HLA-B alleles. These predictions were accurate for most subjects in the first cohort. The authors judged a highly shared variant cluster likely a sequencing artifact.

With 6 bases removed from V and 0 bases from J, the gap between germline ends came to 6 bases. The CDR3 runs to 14 residues. Germline V gives CDR1 MDHEN, CDR2 SYDVKM. Sequenced input: PBMCs. This receptor was taken from a woman between 35 and 50 years old in good health and CMV-seronegative. V usage is TRBV28 and J usage is TRBJ1-6; no definite D call. The CDR3 spells CASSGGSYNSPLHL. The CDR3 DNA reads TGTGCCAGCAGCGGAGGCTCCTATAATTCACCCCTCCACCTT.